This T cell receptor beta chain was sequenced for a study of shared clonotypes between healthy human individuals. Overall study findings and caveats: Rarefaction gave evidence that sorted-subset sequencing remained incomplete despite large depth.

Trimming at V came to 5 bases and at J to 2 bases, leaving 5 bases not matched to a gene. Germline CDR1 and CDR2: MNHEY and SVGAGI. The CDR3 loop spans 15 amino acids. The repertoire was sequenced with immunoSEQ multiplex PCR; TCRdb's copy has only in-frame clones and lacks some. The data hold some 1,400,000 clones, with 96% observed a single time. Note on this clone: Its target is unknown.

The receptor was isolated from a man aged 25-40 years in good health. The chain recombines TRBV6-5 with TRBJ1-5; 8 bases fit TRBD1. Sequencing used naive CD4+ T cells sorted from blood. Subset denoted: CD45RA+ positively selected. CDR3: CASSPDRDGNQPQHF. CDR3 in DNA: TGTGCCAGCAGTCCGGACAGGGATGGCAATCAGCCCCAGCATTTT.